This record concerns one T cell receptor (beta chain) sequence. This sample stems from a study of T cell changes during pregnancy in multiple sclerosis. TCRdb's copy holds only in-frame clones and misses some; the assay was immunoSEQ multiplex PCR. The data contain about 44,000 clones, approximately 96% of them singletons. V shed 5 bases and J shed 0 bases, with 13 bases lying between them. The CDR3 is 15 residues long. The germline V gene has CDR1 SEHNR and CDR2 FQNEAQ (reference sequence). The sequence was obtained from a female donor with multiple sclerosis, enrolled in a pregnancy study. The sequenced sample was peripheral blood, obtained in the second trimester of pregnancy. The chain uses TRBV7-9 and TRBJ2-5; tentative D call: TRBD1 (6 bases). CDR3 loop: CASSLTQGYQETQYF. As DNA, the CDR3 is TGTGCCAGCAGCCTTACCCAGGGGTACCAAGAGACCCAGTACTTC.